This T cell receptor beta chain was retrieved from a study of OX40 agonist ivuxolimab in advanced cancers. About the study: A history of anti-PD-1, anti-PD-L1 or anti-CTLA-4 therapy was acceptable, and roughly 40% had some.

The protocol was immunoSEQ multiplex PCR, while the TCRdb copy is restricted to in-frame clones and leaves out a portion. The table records about 79,000 clones, roughly 91% of them present only once. Blood sampling was done at baseline, cycle 4 day 1, and cycle 7 day 1. This TCR was recovered from an adult with an advanced solid tumor such as melanoma, head and neck, liver or kidney cancer. The source was CD4+ or CD8+ T cells sorted from blood, collected in a trial of the OX40 agonist ivuxolimab.

CDR3 sequence (DNA): TGTGCCAGCAGGCCCGTGGGGGGCCACTCTTATGGCTACACCTTC. This encodes CASRPVGGHSYGYTF. The chain links TRBV5-5 to TRBJ1-2; D may be TRBD1 (6 bases). V was shortened by 5 bases and J by 5 bases, with 19 bases between the two germline ends. CDR3 length equals 15 residues. Germline loops: CDR1 SGHKS, CDR2 YYEKEE (reference sequence).